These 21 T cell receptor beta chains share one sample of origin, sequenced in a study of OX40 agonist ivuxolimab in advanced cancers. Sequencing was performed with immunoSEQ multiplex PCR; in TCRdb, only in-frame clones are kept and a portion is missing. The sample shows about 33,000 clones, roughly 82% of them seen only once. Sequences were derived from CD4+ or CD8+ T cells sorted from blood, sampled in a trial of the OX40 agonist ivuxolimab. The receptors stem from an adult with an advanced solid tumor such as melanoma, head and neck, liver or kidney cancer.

The CDR3 nucleotides read TGTGCCAGCAGCTTAGTCATCGGAGGGCCCCAGCATTTT. Translating gives CASSLVIGGPQHF. The rearrangement uses TRBV7-3 and TRBJ1-5, with unresolved D. Per the germline V gene, CDR1 is SGHTA and CDR2 is FQGTGA. This CDR3 spans 13 amino acids. V was pared by 2 bases and J by 9 bases, with 11 bases between. The variable domain in full, with the rest retrieved from reference TRBV7-3 and TRBJ1-5, is GAGVSQTPSNKVTEKGKYVELRCDPISGHTALYWYRQSLGQGPEFLIYFQGTGAADDSGLPNDRFFAVRPEGSVSTLKIQRTERGDSAVYLCASSLVIGGPQHFGDGTRLSIL.

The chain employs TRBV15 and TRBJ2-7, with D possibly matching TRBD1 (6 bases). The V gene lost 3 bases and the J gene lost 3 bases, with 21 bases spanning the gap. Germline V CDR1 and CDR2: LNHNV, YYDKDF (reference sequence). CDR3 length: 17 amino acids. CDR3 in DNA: TGTGCCACCAGCAGCACCCACAGGGACCAGGGGTACTACGAGCAGTACTTC. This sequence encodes CATSSTHRDQGYYEQYF.

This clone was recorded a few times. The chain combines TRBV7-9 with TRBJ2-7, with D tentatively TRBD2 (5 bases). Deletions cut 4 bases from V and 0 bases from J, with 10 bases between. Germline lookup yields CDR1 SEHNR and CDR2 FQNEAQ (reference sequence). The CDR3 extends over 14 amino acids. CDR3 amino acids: CASSSGSLSYEQYF. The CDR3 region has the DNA TGTGCCAGCAGCTCGGGATCTCTCTCCTACGAGCAGTACTTC.

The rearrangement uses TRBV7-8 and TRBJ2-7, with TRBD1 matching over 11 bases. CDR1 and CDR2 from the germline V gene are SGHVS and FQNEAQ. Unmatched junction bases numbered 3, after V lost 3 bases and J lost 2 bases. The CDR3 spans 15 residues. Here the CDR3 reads CASSFGQGATYEQYF. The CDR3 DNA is TGTGCCAGCAGCTTTGGACAGGGGGCAACCTACGAGCAGTACTTC.

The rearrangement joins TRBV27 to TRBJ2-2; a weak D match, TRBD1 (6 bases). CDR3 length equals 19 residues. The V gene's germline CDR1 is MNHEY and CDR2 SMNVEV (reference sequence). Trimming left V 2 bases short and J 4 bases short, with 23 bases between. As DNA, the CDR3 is TGTGCCAGCAGTTTAGTTCCCGCAACAGGGCCCTGGGGCACCGGGGAGCTGTTTTTT. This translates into CASSLVPATGPWGTGELFF.

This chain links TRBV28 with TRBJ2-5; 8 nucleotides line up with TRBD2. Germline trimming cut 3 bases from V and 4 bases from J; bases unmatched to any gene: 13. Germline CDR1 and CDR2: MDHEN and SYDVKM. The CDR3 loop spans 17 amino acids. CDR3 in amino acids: CASSFPHSRGGRETQYF. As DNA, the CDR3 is TGTGCCAGCAGTTTTCCCCACTCTCGGGGGGGGAGAGAGACCCAGTACTTC.

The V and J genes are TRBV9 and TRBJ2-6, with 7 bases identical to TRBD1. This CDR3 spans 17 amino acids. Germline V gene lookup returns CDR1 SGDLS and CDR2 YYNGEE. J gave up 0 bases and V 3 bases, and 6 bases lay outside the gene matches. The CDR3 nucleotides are TGTGCCAGCAGCGACGAGACAGGGCGCTCTGGGGCCAACGTCCTGACTTTC. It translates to CASSDETGRSGANVLTF.

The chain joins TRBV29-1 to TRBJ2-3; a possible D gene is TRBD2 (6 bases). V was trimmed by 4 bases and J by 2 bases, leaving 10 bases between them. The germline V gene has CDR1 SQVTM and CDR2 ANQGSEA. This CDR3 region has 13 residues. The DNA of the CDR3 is TGCAGCGTTGCGGGAGCCAACACAGATACGCAGTATTTT. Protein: CSVAGANTDTQYF.

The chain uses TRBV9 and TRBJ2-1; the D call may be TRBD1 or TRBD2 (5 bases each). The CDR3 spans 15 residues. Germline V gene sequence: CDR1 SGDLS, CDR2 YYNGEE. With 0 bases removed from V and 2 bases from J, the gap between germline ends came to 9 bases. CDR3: CASSVAGTAYNEQFF. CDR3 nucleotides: TGTGCCAGCAGCGTAGCCGGGACGGCCTACAATGAGCAGTTCTTC.

The CDR3 is CASSQDWTGNEQYF. DNA for the CDR3: TGCGCCAGCAGCCAAGATTGGACAGGGAACGAGCAGTACTTC. The rearrangement uses TRBV4-3 and TRBJ2-7; 8 nucleotides align to TRBD1. The CDR3 loop spans 14 amino acids. Looked up from germline, CDR1 is LGHNA and CDR2 is YSLEER. V trimming: 0 bases; J trimming: 5 bases; junction bases outside the gene matches: 3.

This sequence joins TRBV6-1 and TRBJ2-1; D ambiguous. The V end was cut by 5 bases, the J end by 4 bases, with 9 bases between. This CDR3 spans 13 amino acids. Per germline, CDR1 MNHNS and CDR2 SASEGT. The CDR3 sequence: CASSPQIYNEQFF. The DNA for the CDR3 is TGTGCCAGCAGTCCCCAGATTTACAATGAGCAGTTCTTC.

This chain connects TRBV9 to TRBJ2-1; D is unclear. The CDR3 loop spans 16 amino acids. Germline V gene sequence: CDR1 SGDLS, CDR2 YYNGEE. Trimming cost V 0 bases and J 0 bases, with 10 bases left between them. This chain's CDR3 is CASSVAGSSSYNEQFF. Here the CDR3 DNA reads TGTGCCAGCAGCGTAGCAGGTAGCTCCTCCTACAATGAGCAGTTCTTC.

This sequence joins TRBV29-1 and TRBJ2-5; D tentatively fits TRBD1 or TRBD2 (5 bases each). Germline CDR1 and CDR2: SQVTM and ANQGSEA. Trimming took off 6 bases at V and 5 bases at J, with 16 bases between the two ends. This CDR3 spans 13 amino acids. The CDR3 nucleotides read TGCAGCGTCCCCGGGGCCCTAATGGAGACCCAGTACTTC. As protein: CSVPGALMETQYF.

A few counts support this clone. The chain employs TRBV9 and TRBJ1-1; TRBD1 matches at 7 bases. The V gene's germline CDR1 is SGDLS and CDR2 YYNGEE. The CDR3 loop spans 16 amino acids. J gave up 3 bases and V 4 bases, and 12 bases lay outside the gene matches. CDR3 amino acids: CASSSPGQMTDTEAFF. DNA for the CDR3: TGTGCCAGCAGCTCTCCGGGACAGATGACGGACACTGAAGCTTTCTTT.

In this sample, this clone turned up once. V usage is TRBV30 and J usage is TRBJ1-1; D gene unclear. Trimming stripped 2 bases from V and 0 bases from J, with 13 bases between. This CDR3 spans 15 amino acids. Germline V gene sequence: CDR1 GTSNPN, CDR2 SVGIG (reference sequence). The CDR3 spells CAWSRRHDMNTEAFF. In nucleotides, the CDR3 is TGTGCCTGGAGTCGACGACATGATATGAACACTGAAGCTTTCTTT.

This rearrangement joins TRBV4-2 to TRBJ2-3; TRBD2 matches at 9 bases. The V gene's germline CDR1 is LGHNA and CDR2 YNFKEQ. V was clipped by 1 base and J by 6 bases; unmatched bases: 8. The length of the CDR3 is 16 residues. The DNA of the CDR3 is TGTGCCAGCAGCCAAGTACGGCGGGAGGGCCAGGATACGCAGTATTTT. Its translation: CASSQVRREGQDTQYF.

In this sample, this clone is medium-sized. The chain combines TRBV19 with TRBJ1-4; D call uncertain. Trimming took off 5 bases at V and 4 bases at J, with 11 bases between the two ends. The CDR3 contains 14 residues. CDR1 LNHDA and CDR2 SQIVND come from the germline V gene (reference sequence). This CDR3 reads CASSSGRSNEKLFF. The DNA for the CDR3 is TGTGCCAGTAGTTCCGGACGGAGTAATGAAAAACTGTTTTTT.

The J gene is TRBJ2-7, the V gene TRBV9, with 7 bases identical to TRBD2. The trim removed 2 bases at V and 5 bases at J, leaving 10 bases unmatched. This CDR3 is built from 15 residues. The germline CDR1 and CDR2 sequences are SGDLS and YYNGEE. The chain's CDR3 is CASSVHGGRDDEQYF. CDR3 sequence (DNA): TGTGCCAGCAGCGTCCATGGCGGGAGAGACGACGAGCAGTACTTC.

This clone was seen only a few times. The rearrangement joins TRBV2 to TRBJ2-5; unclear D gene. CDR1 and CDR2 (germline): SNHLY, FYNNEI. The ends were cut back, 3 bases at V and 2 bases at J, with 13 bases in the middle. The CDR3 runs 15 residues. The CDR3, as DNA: TGTGCCAGCAGTGATCTAGGGTCCTTTCAAGAGACCCAGTACTTC. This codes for CASSDLGSFQETQYF.

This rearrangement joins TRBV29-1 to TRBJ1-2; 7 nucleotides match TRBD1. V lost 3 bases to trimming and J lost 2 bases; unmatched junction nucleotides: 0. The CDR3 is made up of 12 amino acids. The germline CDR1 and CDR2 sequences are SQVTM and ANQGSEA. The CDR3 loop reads CSVEGQNYGYTF. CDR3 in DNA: TGCAGCGTTGAGGGACAGAACTATGGCTACACCTTC.

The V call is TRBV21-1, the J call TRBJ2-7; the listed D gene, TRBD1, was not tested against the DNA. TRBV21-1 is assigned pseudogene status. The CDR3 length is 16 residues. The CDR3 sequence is CASRNDGDTSFGEQYF. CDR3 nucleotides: TGTGCCAGCAGAAATGATGGGGACACGAGTTTTGGCGAGCAGTACTTC.